This T cell receptor (beta chain) came from a study of HIV-infected children after antiretroviral therapy interruption. This clonotype was recorded many times. The TCR library was built from RNA with a 3' RACE protocol and unique molecular identifiers. Each CDR3 protein gets one entry after TCRdb re-called the 3' RACE reads with MiXCR. The sample has 40,000 to 55,000 distinct CDR3 sequences, 4.3% seen once. CDR3 length equals 15 residues. Per germline, CDR1 DFQATT and CDR2 SNEGSKA (reference sequence). The ends were cut back, 5 bases at V and 3 bases at J, with 17 bases in the middle. Treatment noted: PENTA 11 planned treatment interruption arm or continuous ART arm. Naive CD4+ CD45RA+ CD45RO- T cells were sorted from thawed PBMCs.

The V and J genes are TRBV20-1 and TRBJ1-5; weak D call: TRBD1 (5 bases). Here the sequenced sample was CD45RA+ CD4+ T cells from PBMCs, pooled from several time points, taken from a donor given antiretroviral therapy, either interrupted or continuous. As to subset: naive CD4+ CD45RA+ CD45RO- T cells. The receptor comes from a pool of human donors with HIV. CDR3 sequence (DNA): TGCAGTGCTCCGGCAGCGGGGGACTCCAATCAGCCCCAGCATTTT. It codes for CSAPAAGDSNQPQHF.